The 16 T cell receptor beta chains reported below all come from one sample, sequenced in a study of early T cells in non-severe SARS-CoV-2 infection. Using its own MiXCR run on the 5' RACE reads, TCRdb lists one record per CDR3 protein. The sample contains roughly 30,000 distinct CDR3 sequences, 4.5% of which appear only once. Sequencing was done on a sample of whole blood. The receptors shown here come from an adult who was a healthcare worker with PCR-confirmed SARS-CoV-2 infection or an uninfected control (not recorded which).

This chain joins TRBV2 and TRBJ2-7; TRBD1 matches 8 bases. V was clipped by 7 bases and J by 5 bases; unmatched bases: 4. Germline CDR1 is SNHLY and CDR2 is FYNNEI. This CDR3 is built from 12 residues. This CDR3 reads CASNRQGHEQYF. Here the CDR3 DNA reads TGTGCCAGCAATAGACAGGGGCACGAGCAGTACTTC.

By proportion, this clonotype is medium-sized. The rearrangement joins TRBV19 to TRBJ1-5; D not resolved. The V gene's germline CDR1 is LNHDA and CDR2 SQIVND (reference sequence). V lost 5 bases and J 0 bases, leaving 5 bases between the germline ends. The CDR3 loop spans 13 amino acids. CDR3 sequence reads: CASSQDSNQPQHF. CDR3 sequence (DNA): TGTGCCAGTAGTCAGGATAGCAATCAGCCCCAGCATTTT.

V and J are TRBV6-1 and TRBJ2-2; maybe TRBD1 (5 bases). V was pared by 2 bases and J by 6 bases, with 10 bases between. Germline V gene lookup returns CDR1 MNHNS and CDR2 SASEGT. This CDR3 has 14 residues. The CDR3 region is CASSELWGSGELFF. In DNA form, the CDR3 reads TGTGCCAGCAGTGAACTTTGGGGCTCCGGGGAGCTGTTTTTT.

This clonotype was detected a few times. The chain employs TRBV5-1 and TRBJ2-3; 7 positions match TRBD2. CDR3 size: 15 residues. V shed 0 bases and J 2 bases; nucleotides not matched to a gene: 3. Germline V lookup: CDR1 SGHRS, CDR2 YFSETQ. The CDR3 loop is CASSLDGRSTDTQYF. DNA for the CDR3: TGCGCCAGCAGCTTGGACGGGAGGTCCACAGATACGCAGTATTTT.

The chain recombines TRBV5-1 with TRBJ1-1, with 8 bases aligning to TRBD1. J lost 5 bases, V lost 3 bases, and 9 bases had no gene match. The V gene's germline CDR1 is SGHRS and CDR2 YFSETQ. The CDR3 runs to 15 residues. The CDR3 sequence: CASSWGAGGLTEAFF. The CDR3 coding sequence is TGCGCCAGCAGCTGGGGAGCAGGGGGCCTGACTGAAGCTTTCTTT.

The chain is built from TRBV7-2 and TRBJ2-1, with 8 nucleotides matching TRBD2. CDR1 is SGHTA, CDR2 FQGNSA, per germline. This CDR3 has 15 amino acids. V dropped 2 bases and J dropped 7; count of bases not matched to a gene: 7. The CDR3 DNA reads as TGTGCCAGCAGCTTATACGGGAGGGCCCTGAATGAGCAGTTCTTC. Protein: CASSLYGRALNEQFF. Full variable domain (remainder filled in from reference TRBV7-2 and TRBJ2-1): GAGVSQSPSNKVTEKGKDVELRCDPISGHTALYWYRQSLGQGLEFLIYFQGNSAPDKSGLPSDRFSAERTGGSVSTLTIQRTQQEDSAVYLCASSLYGRALNEQFFGPGTRLTVL.

This clonotype was seen ten or more times. J is TRBJ2-1 and V is TRBV6-1; TRBD2 matches at 9 bases. Germline V lookup: CDR1 MNHNS, CDR2 SASEGT. J gave up 1 base and V 2 bases, and 15 bases lay outside the gene matches. The CDR3 spans 20 residues. As DNA, the CDR3 is TGTGCCAGCAGTGAATCGTCCTTGCTAGCGGGGTTCAAATCCTACAATGAGCAGTTCTTC. Translating it yields CASSESSLLAGFKSYNEQFF.

This clonotype has a handful of counts. The genes are TRBV12-3 or TRBV12-4 and TRBJ2-7; 7 positions match TRBD1. The CDR3 is made up of 15 amino acids. V was clipped by 4 bases and J by 5 bases; unmatched bases: 11. This CDR3 reads CASSSLRDRGDEQYF. Written as DNA, the CDR3 is TGTGCCAGCAGTTCTCTCCGGGACAGAGGTGACGAGCAGTACTTC.

This clonotype was seen many times. The chain links TRBV7-9 to TRBJ2-1, with D possibly called TRBD1 or TRBD2 (5 bases each). The CDR3 spans 15 residues. Germline V gene data show CDR1 as SEHNR and CDR2 as FQNEAQ (reference sequence). The ends were cut back, 5 bases at V and 2 bases at J, with 13 bases in the middle. The CDR3 sequence: CASSARDHTYNEQFF. The CDR3 nucleotides read TGTGCCAGCAGCGCCCGGGACCATACCTACAATGAGCAGTTCTTC.

J is TRBJ1-3 and V is TRBV7-2; D is perhaps TRBD1 (6 bases). Deletions cut 5 bases from V and 1 base from J, with 12 bases between. The CDR3 runs to 15 residues. Germline CDR1 SGHTA, CDR2 FQGNSA. The CDR3 DNA is TGTGCCAGCAGCCAGGACAGTGCTTCTGGAAACACCATATATTTT. As protein: CASSQDSASGNTIYF. Filled out from reference TRBV7-2 and TRBJ1-3, the complete variable domain reads GAGVSQSPSNKVTEKGKDVELRCDPISGHTALYWYRQSLGQGLEFLIYFQGNSAPDKSGLPSDRFSAERTGGSVSTLTIQRTQQEDSAVYLCASSQDSASGNTIYFGEGSWLTVV.

This clonotype was seen repeatedly, ten times or more. The chain combines TRBV4-3 with TRBJ1-5, with D hard to call. There are 13 residues in the CDR3. Looked up from germline, CDR1 is LGHNA and CDR2 is YSLEER. V was cut by 0 bases and J by 7 bases, with 7 bases left in between. The CDR3 DNA sequence: TGCGCCAGCAGCCAAGATCAGAGCCAGCCCCAGCATTTT. It is translated as CASSQDQSQPQHF.

This clonotype turned up a few times. The chain joins TRBV20-1 to TRBJ2-5; D is perhaps TRBD1 (5 bases). Trimming took 0 bases from V and 7 from J, leaving 21 bases between them. Germline V CDR1 and CDR2: DFQATT, SNEGSKA (reference sequence). CDR3 length equals 16 residues. Written as DNA, the CDR3 is TGCAGTGCTAGAGATCGTCGAGCTGGCAGGGCCAGGACCCAGTACTTC. Its translation is CSARDRRAGRARTQYF.

This clonotype was picked up many times. The chain links TRBV6-1 to TRBJ1-6; no definite D call. The CDR3 totals 15 residues. Germline-derived CDR1 and CDR2 are MNHNS and SASEGT. Trimming removed 6 bases from V and 14 bases from J, with 23 bases in between. The CDR3 region is CASRPRPRVEFTLHF. CDR3 bases: TGTGCCAGCAGGCCCCGGCCACGGGTGGAATTCACCCTCCACTTT.

This clonotype came up many times. The rearrangement joins TRBV29-1 to TRBJ1-1, with TRBD1 identical over 11 bases. Trimming took 6 bases from V and 5 from J; bases not matched to a gene: 8. CDR3 size: 14 residues. Germline V gene data show CDR1 as SQVTM and CDR2 as ANQGSEA. Written as DNA, the CDR3 is TGCAGCGTCCTAAGGACAGGGGGCCTGACTGAAGCTTTCTTT. Residues: CSVLRTGGLTEAFF.

The CDR3 DNA follows: TGCGCCAGCAGACATGAGACAGGGCCCCAAGAGACCCAGTACTTC. Translating it yields CASRHETGPQETQYF. This chain joins TRBV10-1 and TRBJ2-5, with TRBD1 matching over 7 bases. With 6 bases clipped from V and 1 base from J, the junction kept 8 bases outside the gene matches. The CDR3 runs 15 residues. Germline CDR1 is WNHNN and CDR2 is SYGVQD (reference sequence).

This clonotype showed up many times. The gene calls are TRBV19 and TRBJ1-5; D is ambiguous. Per the germline V gene, CDR1 is LNHDA and CDR2 is SQIVND (reference sequence). This CDR3 region has 14 residues. The V gene lost 2 bases and the J gene lost 2 bases, with 7 bases spanning the gap. CDR3 sequence: CASSIQDRNQPQHF. The CDR3 region has the DNA TGTGCCAGTAGTATACAGGACCGCAATCAGCCCCAGCATTTT.